Below, 29 T cell receptor beta chains from the same sample are listed, as sequenced in a study of OX40 agonist ivuxolimab in advanced cancers. TCRdb's copy holds only in-frame clones and misses some; the assay was immunoSEQ multiplex PCR. The sample records 53,000 or so clones, more than 75% being singletons. Sequencing was performed on CD4+ or CD8+ T cells sorted from blood, taken in a trial of the OX40 agonist ivuxolimab. These receptors all come from an adult with an advanced solid tumor such as melanoma, head and neck, liver or kidney cancer.

The V call is TRBV6-6, the J call TRBJ1-2, with D unclear. V was cut by 5 bases and J by 8 bases, with 21 bases left in between. The CDR3 sequence is 15 residues long. The germline V gene encodes CDR1 MNHNY and CDR2 SVGAGI (reference sequence). CDR3 region: CASSPTGDNSGGYTF. The CDR3 bases are TGTGCCAGCAGTCCTACTGGAGACAACTCAGGAGGCTACACCTTC.

V gene TRBV7-9 combines with J gene TRBJ2-1; tentatively, D is TRBD2 (6 bases). V was cut by 2 bases and J by 8 bases, with 13 bases left in between. Germline CDR1 and CDR2: SEHNR and FQNEAQ (reference sequence). CDR3 length: 14 residues. CDR3 sequence reads: CASSLIRRDDEQFF. For the CDR3, the DNA is TGTGCCAGCAGCTTAATAAGGAGGGACGATGAGCAGTTCTTC.

The CDR3 reads CASSAGLGTEAFF. The DNA for the CDR3 is TGTGCCAGTAGCGCAGGGTTGGGCACTGAAGCTTTCTTT. The chain has TRBV19 and TRBJ1-1; maybe TRBD1 (5 bases). The germline CDR1 and CDR2 sequences are LNHDA and SQIVND (reference sequence). The CDR3 has 13 residues. V gave up 6 bases and J gave up 4 bases, with 12 bases separating them.

The genes are TRBV11-3 and TRBJ2-7; D is tentatively TRBD1 or TRBD2 (5 bases each). V was cut by 8 bases and J by 0 bases, with 11 bases left in between. Germline V lookup: CDR1 SGHNT, CDR2 YENEEA. The CDR3 runs to 13 residues. This chain's CDR3 is CASGMGDSYEQYF. In nucleotides, the CDR3 is TGTGCCAGCGGGATGGGGGACTCCTACGAGCAGTACTTC.

The V gene is TRBV7-2, the J gene TRBJ1-1; D is uncertain. Germline V lookup: CDR1 SGHTA, CDR2 FQGNSA. V lost 5 bases and J lost 0, with 10 bases in between. The CDR3 is 14 amino acids. In DNA form, the CDR3 reads TGTGCCAGCAGCCTACAGCGCATGAACACTGAAGCTTTCTTT. As protein: CASSLQRMNTEAFF.

This chain connects TRBV19 to TRBJ2-5, with 10 bases identical to TRBD2. Per the germline V gene, CDR1 is LNHDA and CDR2 is SQIVND (reference sequence). With V trimmed by 5 bases and J by 5 bases, 8 bases remained unmatched. CDR3 length: 15 amino acids. The CDR3: CASSVASGSSETQYF. DNA of the CDR3: TGTGCCAGTAGTGTCGCTAGCGGGAGTAGCGAGACCCAGTACTTC. Combining the CDR3 with reference TRBV19 and TRBJ2-5 gives the whole variable domain DGGITQSPKYLFRKEGQNVTLSCEQNLNHDAMYWYRQDPGQGLRLIYYSQIVNDFQKGDIAEGYSVSREKKESFPLTVTSAQKNPTAFYLCASSVASGSSETQYFGPGTRLLVL.

The V gene is TRBV2, the J gene TRBJ1-2; no firm D call. The CDR3 sequence is 13 residues long. Deletions cut 0 bases from V and 8 bases from J, with 10 bases between. Germline V gene sequence: CDR1 SNHLY, CDR2 FYNNEI. CDR3 region: CASSEAAGSGYTF. Written as DNA, the CDR3 is TGTGCCAGCAGTGAAGCGGCAGGAAGCGGCTACACCTTC.

Concerning this clone itself: The sample has other DNA sequences that encode this CDR3 too. The rearrangement links TRBV6-5 to TRBJ2-1; D perhaps matches TRBD2 (5 bases). V lost 0 bases to trimming and J lost 6 bases, with 9 bases between them. The CDR3 spans 14 residues. Germline CDR1 MNHEY, CDR2 SVGAGI. The DNA for the CDR3 is TGTGCCAGCAGTTACTCGATTGCGGGCAATGAGCAGTTCTTC. It codes for CASSYSIAGNEQFF.

This clone was detected only once. The chain couples TRBV21-1 to TRBJ2-4; the DNA was not used to check the table's D call, TRBD1. TRBV21-1 is tagged as a pseudogene. CDR3 size: 15 residues. CDR3 DNA: TGTGCCAGCAGCAGACCGACAGGGGCCAAAAACATTCAGTACTTC. Translation gives CASSRPTGAKNIQYF.

The chain couples TRBV27 to TRBJ2-1; D perhaps matches TRBD1 (5 bases). The ends were cut back, 6 bases at V and 12 bases at J, with 15 bases in the middle. The CDR3 is made up of 12 amino acids. Looked up from germline, CDR1 is MNHEY and CDR2 is SMNVEV (reference sequence). The CDR3 DNA follows: TGTGCCAGCAGGACCGATAGACAGTCGCAGTTCTTC. Translated, it gives CASRTDRQSQFF.

The V call is TRBV6-5, the J call TRBJ2-7; D gene ambiguous. V lost 2 bases and J lost 6, with 11 bases in between. Germline lookup yields CDR1 MNHEY and CDR2 SVGAGI. The CDR3 runs 13 residues. The CDR3 DNA reads as TGTGCCAGCAGTTACAGACAATCCGGCGAGCAGTACTTC. Encoded protein: CASSYRQSGEQYF.

The V and J genes are TRBV28 and TRBJ2-5, with D tentatively TRBD1 or TRBD2 (5 bases each). The CDR3 is 13 amino acids. Germline V CDR1 and CDR2: MDHEN, SYDVKM. V was trimmed by 3 bases and J by 5 bases, leaving 10 bases between them. CDR3 region: CASSFGAVETQYF. The CDR3 DNA reads as TGTGCCAGCAGTTTCGGGGCGGTTGAGACCCAGTACTTC.

This clone has only a few counts. The chain uses TRBV28 and TRBJ2-3; TRBD1 agrees at 9 bases. Germline-derived CDR1 and CDR2 are MDHEN and SYDVKM. Germline trimming cut 6 bases from V and 2 bases from J; bases unmatched to any gene: 9. The CDR3 contains 16 residues. CDR3 protein: CASSQPGQGSTDTQYF. The CDR3 nucleotides are TGTGCCAGCAGCCAACCAGGACAGGGGTCCACAGATACGCAGTATTTT. Complete variable domain (other parts from reference TRBV28 and TRBJ2-3): DVKVTQSSRYLVKRTGEKVFLECVQDMDHENMFWYRQDPGLGLRLIYFSYDVKMKEKGDIPEGYSVSREKKERFSLILESASTNQTSMYLCASSQPGQGSTDTQYFGPGTRLTVL.

The CDR3 DNA reads TGCGCCAGCAGACTCGGACAGGGTAGCAATCAGCCCCAGCATTTT. It specifies CASRLGQGSNQPQHF. This sequence joins TRBV5-1 and TRBJ1-5, with 8 bases that match TRBD1. This CDR3 comprises 15 residues. V lost 5 bases to trimming and J lost 0 bases; unmatched junction nucleotides: 4. CDR1 SGHRS and CDR2 YFSETQ come from the germline V gene.

This clone was recorded once. The chain joins TRBV16 to TRBJ1-2; D unclear. V was cut by 0 bases and J by 4 bases, with 18 bases left in between. Germline V gives CDR1 KGHSY, CDR2 FQNENV. The CDR3 runs to 17 residues. This CDR3 reads CASSQSGGLGVGYGYTF. The CDR3, as DNA: TGTGCCAGCAGCCAATCAGGCGGGTTGGGAGTCGGCTATGGCTACACCTTC.

This rearrangement joins TRBV18 to TRBJ1-4; no clear D gene. The CDR3 has 15 residues. The germline V gene encodes CDR1 KGHSH and CDR2 LQKENI. The V and J ends lost 4 bases and 3 bases respectively, with 12 bases between them. The CDR3 is CASSQSFRANEKLFF. DNA for the CDR3: TGTGCCAGCTCACAATCCTTCCGGGCTAATGAAAAACTGTTTTTT.

The chain has TRBV15 and TRBJ2-4; D could derive from TRBD1 or TRBD2 (5 bases each). Germline CDR1 and CDR2: LNHNV and YYDKDF (reference sequence). The V gene lost 6 bases and the J gene lost 2 bases, with 8 bases spanning the gap. The CDR3 is 13 amino acids. The chain's CDR3 is CATSPGPKNIQYF. The CDR3 nucleotides read TGTGCCACCAGTCCGGGGCCCAAAAACATTCAGTACTTC.

The chain carries TRBV23-1 and TRBJ2-6; 8 nucleotides line up with TRBD2. TRBV23-1 is an ORF for which the function is uncertain. J gave up 2 bases and V 7 bases, and 7 bases lay outside the gene matches. CDR3 length equals 16 residues. The CDR3 loop is CASKTGGTAGANVLTF. In DNA, the CDR3 is TGCGCCAGCAAAACGGGGGGGACGGCTGGGGCCAACGTCCTGACTTTC.

This chain joins TRBV27 and TRBJ2-2, with D unclear. With 5 bases removed from V and 5 bases from J, the gap between germline ends came to 15 bases. The CDR3 length is 15 residues. CDR1 is MNHEY and CDR2 is SMNVEV in the germline V gene (reference sequence). The CDR3 coding sequence is TGTGCCAGCAGTCTGCGACCGCTAAATACCGGGGAGCTGTTTTTT. It translates to CASSLRPLNTGELFF.

J is TRBJ2-7 and V is TRBV19; 7 positions agree with TRBD2. The CDR3 consists of 13 residues. Germline CDR1 and CDR2: LNHDA and SQIVND (reference sequence). The V gene end was trimmed by 5 bases and the J gene end by 5 bases; junction bases not matched to a gene: 6. The CDR3 DNA reads as TGTGCCAGTAGTGGGCGGGAGACGGACGAGCAGTACTTC. Protein: CASSGRETDEQYF. Filled out from reference TRBV19 and TRBJ2-7, the complete variable domain reads DGGITQSPKYLFRKEGQNVTLSCEQNLNHDAMYWYRQDPGQGLRLIYYSQIVNDFQKGDIAEGYSVSREKKESFPLTVTSAQKNPTAFYLCASSGRETDEQYFGPGTRLTVT.

This chain joins TRBV29-1 and TRBJ2-7; a weak D match, TRBD2 (6 bases). Trimming pared 7 bases from V and 6 bases from J, leaving 16 bases between. The germline V gene encodes CDR1 SQVTM and CDR2 ANQGSEA. The length of the CDR3 is 12 residues. The CDR3 DNA reads as TGCAGCGCCGGGAGAAGGGATCGCGAGCAGTACTTC. Protein product: CSAGRRDREQYF.

CDR3 bases: TGTGCCAGCAGCAAGAGCCAGCGACCGGGACAGGGGAAGGAGACCCAGTACTTC. The encoded protein is CASSKSQRPGQGKETQYF. The chain joins TRBV11-2 to TRBJ2-5; 10 nucleotides align to TRBD1. Trimming removed 5 bases from V and 5 bases from J; junction bases left unmatched: 17. This CDR3 is built from 18 residues. Germline lookup yields CDR1 SGHAT and CDR2 FQNNGV.

The chain combines TRBV9 with TRBJ2-1; TRBD1 agrees at 8 bases. Germline V lookup: CDR1 SGDLS, CDR2 YYNGEE. CDR3 length: 14 residues. Unmatched junction bases numbered 2, after V lost 0 bases and J lost 6 bases. This CDR3 reads CASSVGDRPNEQFF. The CDR3 nucleotides are TGTGCCAGCAGCGTAGGGGACAGGCCCAATGAGCAGTTCTTC.

The chain links TRBV27 to TRBJ2-7; D is possibly TRBD1 or TRBD2 (7 bases each). CDR3 length: 14 residues. V was pared by 5 bases and J by 5 bases, with 16 bases between. CDR1 MNHEY and CDR2 SMNVEV come from the germline V gene (reference sequence). CDR3 coding DNA: TGTGCCAGCAGTGGCCTGACAGGGAGGGACGAGCAGTACTTC. The encoded protein is CASSGLTGRDEQYF.

The table lists this clone with many counts. This chain links TRBV4-2 with TRBJ1-4; 7 bases are a match to TRBD1. The germline gives CDR1 LGHNA, CDR2 YNFKEQ. There are 18 residues in the CDR3. With V trimmed by 0 bases and J by 6 bases, 13 bases remained unmatched. The CDR3 here is CASSQEPTGERVDEKLFF. The CDR3 DNA is TGTGCCAGCAGCCAAGAGCCCACAGGGGAGCGGGTGGATGAAAAACTGTTTTTT.

This chain links TRBV7-9 with TRBJ2-1, with 8 bases aligning to TRBD2. The CDR3 contains 15 residues. V lost 4 bases and J lost 0; bases outside the gene matches: 2. Germline CDR1 reads SEHNR; CDR2 reads FQNEAQ (reference sequence). The CDR3 coding sequence is TGTGCCAGCAGCTCCGCGGGGGGCTCCTACAATGAGCAGTTCTTC. Residues: CASSSAGGSYNEQFF.

The chain links TRBV27 to TRBJ1-5, with 7 bases that match TRBD1. The CDR3 extends over 17 amino acids. J was trimmed by 6 bases and V by 3 bases; bases with no gene match: 14. CDR1 and CDR2 (germline): MNHEY, SMNVEV (reference sequence). The CDR3 DNA is TGTGCCAGCAGTTTGAGCCCGAGGACAGGAGGTGCTCAGCCCCAGCATTTT. Translation: CASSLSPRTGGAQPQHF.

The V gene is TRBV30, the J gene TRBJ2-7; the match to TRBD2 covers 12 bases. V lost 3 bases and J lost 4; bases outside the gene matches: 7. The CDR3 contains 15 residues. Germline loops: CDR1 GTSNPN, CDR2 SVGIG (reference sequence). This chain's CDR3 is CAWRSIGLAGYEQYF. CDR3 bases: TGTGCCTGGAGGAGCATCGGACTAGCGGGGTACGAGCAGTACTTC.

This chain joins TRBV29-1 and TRBJ1-1, with a tentative D call TRBD1 (5 bases). The CDR3 spans 15 residues. CDR1 is SQVTM, CDR2 ANQGSEA, per germline. Trimming took off 4 bases at V and 3 bases at J, with 18 bases between the two ends. The CDR3 here is CSVGGNLGVDTEAFF. The CDR3 DNA reads as TGCAGCGTTGGGGGGAACCTCGGAGTAGACACTGAAGCTTTCTTT.